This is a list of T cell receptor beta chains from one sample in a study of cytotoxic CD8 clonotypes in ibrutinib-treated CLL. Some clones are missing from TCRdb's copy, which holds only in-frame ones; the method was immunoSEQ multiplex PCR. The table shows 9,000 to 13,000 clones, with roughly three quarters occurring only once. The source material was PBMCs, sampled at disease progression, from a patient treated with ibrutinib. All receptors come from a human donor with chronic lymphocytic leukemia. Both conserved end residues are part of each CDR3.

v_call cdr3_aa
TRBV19 CASRGRGSSYEQYF
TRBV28 CASSLRKLLRGNEQFF
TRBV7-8 CASSLEVRGLYGYTF
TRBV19 CASSRGQGSTDTQYF
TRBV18 CASSQQGNNQPQHF
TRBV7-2 CASSFSGGVYEQYF
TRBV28 CASSSGRSTDTQYF
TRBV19 CASSPRKNSGNTIYF
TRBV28 CASSDLGAGELFF
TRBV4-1 CASSQELRRTDTQYF